This TCR beta chain stems from a study of blood T cell repertoires in COVID-19. Generated by immunoSEQ multiplex PCR, the TCRdb table keeps only in-frame clones and is missing some. The repertoire holds about 370,000 clones, with 85% to 90% as singletons. Trimming at V came to 0 bases and at J to 4 bases, leaving 6 bases not matched to a gene. CDR3 length equals 17 residues. Germline V lookup: CDR1 SGDLS, CDR2 YYNGEE. J is TRBJ2-2 and V is TRBV9, with TRBD1 identical over 10 bases. The clonotype originates from a man between 18 and 29 years old who had recovered from COVID-19. Material: PBMCs or T cells enriched from blood (not recorded which). The CDR3 sequence: CASSVEGQGPSTGELFF. The CDR3 nucleotides read TGTGCCAGCAGCGTAGAGGGACAGGGGCCTTCCACCGGGGAGCTGTTTTTT. Filled out from reference TRBV9 and TRBJ2-2, the complete variable domain reads DSGVTQTPKHLITATGQRVTLRCSPRSGDLSVYWYQQSLDQGLQFLIQYYNGEERAKGNILERFSAQQFPDLHSELNLSSLELGDSALYFCASSVEGQGPSTGELFFGEGSRLTVL.